This T cell receptor beta chain derives from a study of blood T cell repertoires in COVID-19. Assay: immunoSEQ multiplex PCR; the TCRdb copy retains only in-frame clones and omits some. The sample records roughly 200,000 clones, nearly 90% being singletons. The CDR3 consists of 15 residues. V trimming: 3 bases; J trimming: 5 bases; junction bases outside the gene matches: 6. Germline CDR1 reads PRHDT; CDR2 reads FYEKMQ (reference sequence). The material sequenced was peripheral blood. The rearrangement links TRBV13 to TRBJ2-5; TRBD1 matches 10 bases. The sequence came from a middle-aged man with acute or convalescent COVID-19. The DNA for the CDR3 is TGTGCCAGCAGCTTCCGGGGGACAGGGGTGGAGACCCAGTACTTC. This codes for CASSFRGTGVETQYF. The whole variable domain, filled in from reference TRBV13 and TRBJ2-5, reads AAGVIQSPRHLIKEKRETATLKCYPIPRHDTVYWYQQGPGQDPQFLISFYEKMQSDKGSIPDRFSAQQFSDYHSELNMSSLELGDSALYFCASSFRGTGVETQYFGPGTRLLVL.